What follows are 8 T cell receptor beta chains derived from one specimen sequenced in a study of T cell responses to AZD1222 COVID-19 vaccine. Assay: immunoSEQ multiplex PCR; the TCRdb copy retains only in-frame clones and omits some. The sample has 130,000 or so clones; around 83% are singletons. This sample comprised peripheral blood, obtained 28 days after the second AZD1222 dose. These receptors originate from an adult who received the AZD1222 COVID-19 vaccine.

The CDR3 DNA reads as TGCGCCAGCAGGGCGGGACTAGCGGGGGGCCCCAGCTCCTACAATGAGCAGTTCTTC. Protein: CASRAGLAGGPSSYNEQFF. This chain joins TRBV10-2 and TRBJ2-1; 15 bases align to TRBD2. Losses at the gene ends were 6 bases for V and 0 bases for J; bases not matched to a gene: 9. The CDR3 contains 19 residues. Germline lookup yields CDR1 WSHSY and CDR2 SAAADI.

The chain is built from TRBV28 and TRBJ1-3, with D perhaps TRBD1 (5 bases). CDR3 size: 17 residues. The V and J ends lost 2 bases and 2 bases respectively, with 16 bases between them. The germline gives CDR1 MDHEN, CDR2 SYDVKM. CDR3 residues: CASSLRAYQGPGNTIYF. The CDR3 DNA sequence: TGTGCCAGCAGTTTAAGGGCATACCAGGGTCCTGGAAACACCATATATTTT.

This chain links TRBV3-1 (or the pseudogene TRBV3-2) with TRBJ2-3; TRBD1 might be the D (6 bases). V gave up 2 bases and J gave up 1 base, with 10 bases separating them. CDR3 length: 15 residues. The germline V gene encodes CDR1 LGHDT and CDR2 YNNKEL (reference sequence). This chain's CDR3 is CASSQSTGRTDTQYF. As DNA, the CDR3 is TGTGCCAGCAGCCAATCCACAGGGCGCACAGATACGCAGTATTTT.

The J gene is TRBJ1-4, the V gene TRBV4-3, with TRBD1 matching over 9 bases. CDR3 length: 19 amino acids. V was clipped by 2 bases and J by 8 bases; unmatched bases: 18. CDR1 and CDR2 (germline): LGHNA, YSLEER. As DNA, the CDR3 is TGCGCCAGCAGCCAAAAAGTACTCCGCGGGGGGACAGGGAGGGAAAAACTGTTTTTT. Its protein is CASSQKVLRGGTGREKLFF.

This chain links TRBV2 with TRBJ1-5, with 7 bases identical to TRBD1. The CDR3 extends over 15 amino acids. Germline V gene sequence: CDR1 SNHLY, CDR2 FYNNEI. V lost 2 bases, J lost 5 bases, and 6 bases stayed unmatched. CDR3 DNA sequence: TGTGCCAGCAGTGAAACAGGGAGGGGGCATCAGCCCCAGCATTTT. Translation: CASSETGRGHQPQHF.

This clone has more than one count but fewer than ten. The CDR3 DNA sequence: TGCGCCAGCAGCCAAGATTTTTTGATGAAGGGCGCGGGTGGCTACACCTTC. As protein: CASSQDFLMKGAGGYTF. V usage is TRBV4-3 and J usage is TRBJ1-2; no definite D call. The CDR3 covers 17 residues. Between the trimmed V and J ends, which lost 0 bases and 7 bases, there was a span of 21 bases. CDR1 LGHNA and CDR2 YSLEER come from the germline V gene.

V usage is TRBV11-3 and J usage is TRBJ2-2; D is possibly TRBD1 or TRBD2 (5 bases each). V was cut by 4 bases and J by 13 bases, with 19 bases left in between. Germline V gives CDR1 SGHNT, CDR2 YENEEA. This CDR3 has 14 amino acids. The CDR3 DNA reads TGTGCCAGCAGCTCAGGGACCCTACGGTCAGGGCTGTTTTTT. As protein: CASSSGTLRSGLFF.

V usage is TRBV7-9 and J usage is TRBJ1-1, with D tentatively TRBD1 (6 bases). Germline CDR1 and CDR2: SEHNR and FQNEAQ (reference sequence). The V and J ends lost 8 bases and 6 bases respectively, with 13 bases between them. The CDR3 runs to 12 residues. In nucleotides, the CDR3 is TGTGCCAGCTCTAGGGGGGAGGCTGAAGCTTTCTTT. Its protein is CASSRGEAEAFF.